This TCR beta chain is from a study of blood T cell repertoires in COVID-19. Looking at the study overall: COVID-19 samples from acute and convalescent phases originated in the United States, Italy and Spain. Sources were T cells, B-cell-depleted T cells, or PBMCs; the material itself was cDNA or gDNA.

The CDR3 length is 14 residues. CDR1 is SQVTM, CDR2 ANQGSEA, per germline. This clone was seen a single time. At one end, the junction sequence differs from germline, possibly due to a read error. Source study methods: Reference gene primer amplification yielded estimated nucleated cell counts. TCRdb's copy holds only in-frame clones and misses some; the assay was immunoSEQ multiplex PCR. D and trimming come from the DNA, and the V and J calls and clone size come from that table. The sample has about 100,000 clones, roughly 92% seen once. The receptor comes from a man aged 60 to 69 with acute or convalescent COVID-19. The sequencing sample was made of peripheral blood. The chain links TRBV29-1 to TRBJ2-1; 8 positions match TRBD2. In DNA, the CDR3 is TGCAGCGTCGAAGGGCGGGAGGCCTACAATGAGCAGTTCTTC. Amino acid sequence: CSVEGREAYNEQFF.